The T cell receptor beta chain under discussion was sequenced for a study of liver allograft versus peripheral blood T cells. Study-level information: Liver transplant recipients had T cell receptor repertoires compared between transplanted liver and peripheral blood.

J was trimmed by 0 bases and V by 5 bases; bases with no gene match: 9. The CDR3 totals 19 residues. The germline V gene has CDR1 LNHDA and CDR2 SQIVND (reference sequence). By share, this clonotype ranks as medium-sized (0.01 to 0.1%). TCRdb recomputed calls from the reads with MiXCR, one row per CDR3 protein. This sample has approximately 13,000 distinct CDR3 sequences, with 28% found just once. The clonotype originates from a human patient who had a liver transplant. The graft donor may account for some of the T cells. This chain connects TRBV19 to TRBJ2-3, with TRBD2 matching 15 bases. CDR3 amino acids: CASSGGLAGGHPSTDTQYF. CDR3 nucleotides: TGTGCCAGTAGTGGTGGACTAGCGGGAGGGCACCCTAGCACAGATACGCAGTATTTT.